What follows describes a single TCR beta chain. This specimen belongs to a study of identical twins. TCRdb itself ran the 5' RACE reads through MiXCR, one entry per CDR3 protein. The repertoire holds approximately 550,000 distinct CDR3 sequences, with about 22% as singletons. These data also formed part of another study, on yellow fever vaccine responses in identical twins.

Sequenced: CD4+ T cells sorted from blood. This TCR was sampled from a woman younger than 35 in good health.

The CDR3 protein is CASSWAGGYEQYF. The CDR3 DNA reads TGCGCCAGCAGCTGGGCAGGGGGATACGAGCAGTACTTC. The gene calls are TRBV5-1 and TRBJ2-7, with 7 bases aligning to TRBD1. Germline values: CDR1 SGHRS, CDR2 YFSETQ. J lost 4 bases, V lost 3 bases, and 4 bases had no gene match. This CDR3 is built from 13 residues.